The text below deals with one T cell receptor (beta chain). Profiled with immunoSEQ multiplex PCR; TCRdb holds only in-frame clones, not every one. Of 100,000 to 120,000 clones in the sample, approximately 90% were seen once. The sample originates from a study of control samples from healthy donors and cancer patients. Trimming stripped 5 bases from V and 2 bases from J, with 10 bases between. The CDR3 covers 13 residues. The V gene's germline CDR1 is SGHRS and CDR2 YFSETQ. The TCR originated in a woman aged 60 to 75 with lung cancer. This sequence joins TRBV5-1 and TRBJ1-2; no firm D call. Sequenced sample: PBMCs. The CDR3 spells CASRFDRNYGYTF. As DNA, the CDR3 is TGCGCCAGCAGATTCGACCGCAACTATGGCTACACCTTC.